These 7 T cell receptor beta chains were sequenced from one sample in a study of T cell responses to AZD1222 COVID-19 vaccine (dated by TCRdb to the early 2020s). Library preparation used the immunoSEQ multiplex PCR assay. In its TCRdb copy, this immuneACCESS table keeps in-frame sequences only and misses some clones. Where compared with another copy, unresolved V genes explain less than half of these, and the others have no known cause. The table for this sample lists 100,000 to 150,000 clones; roughly 90% of them were counted only once. 11% of the sample belongs to the ten largest clones. The meaning of the sample's time point label: baseline before first vaccination. The sample's treatment or condition label, decoded: meningococcal conjugate vaccine given as trial control. The source was peripheral blood, collected on day 0 of MenACWY control vaccination. These receptors were collected from an adult in good health.

The J gene is TRBJ2-3, the V gene TRBV10-3, with D possibly being TRBD2 (6 bases). Germline CDR1 and CDR2: ENHRY and SYGVKD. The CDR3 spans 18 residues. V dropped 0 bases and J dropped 1 base, with 17 bases sitting between them. Here the CDR3 DNA reads TGTGCCATCAGTGAGTCATCGGCGTTGGCTAGCGGCACAGATACGCAGTATTTT. Its protein product is CAISESSALASGTDTQYF.

V usage is TRBV6-5 and J usage is TRBJ1-2; D is unclear. Germline V gives CDR1 MNHEY, CDR2 SVGAGI. This CDR3 has 11 amino acids. V shed 3 bases and J shed 3 bases, with 2 bases lying between them. In DNA form, the CDR3 reads TGTGCCAGCAGTTATCACTATGGCTACACCTTC. Translation: CASSYHYGYTF.

This rearrangement joins TRBV27 to TRBJ2-1, with 11 bases fitting TRBD2. V shed 2 bases and J 5 bases; nucleotides not matched to a gene: 8. This CDR3 contains 17 residues. Germline CDR1 is MNHEY and CDR2 is SMNVEV (reference sequence). CDR3 nucleotides: TGTGCCAGCAGTTTACGGGTAGCGGGAGGGATCAACAATGAGCAGTTCTTC. It encodes CASSLRVAGGINNEQFF.

The chain employs TRBV11-2 and TRBJ2-7; D is unclear. The CDR3 is 16 residues long. The V end was cut by 0 bases, the J end by 0 bases, with 12 bases between. CDR1 is SGHAT, CDR2 FQNNGV, per germline. The CDR3 is CASSLDRIGNSYEQYF. CDR3 coding DNA: TGTGCCAGCAGCTTAGATCGTATAGGGAACTCCTACGAGCAGTACTTC.

J is TRBJ2-7 and V is TRBV6-5; D gene unclear. V was trimmed by 2 bases and J by 3 bases, leaving 11 bases between them. CDR3 length: 14 amino acids. Germline values: CDR1 MNHEY, CDR2 SVGAGI. As DNA, the CDR3 is TGTGCCAGCAGTTACCGGCAGAGGTACTACGAGCAGTACTTC. It codes for CASSYRQRYYEQYF.

As DNA, the CDR3 is TGTGCCAGTAGTCCGGGACTAGCCTTCGAGGAGCAGTACTTC. Its protein product is CASSPGLAFEEQYF. This chain joins TRBV19 and TRBJ2-7; 9 bases are shared with TRBD2. V shed 5 bases and J 7 bases; nucleotides not matched to a gene: 9. The CDR3 sequence is 14 residues long. Germline values: CDR1 LNHDA, CDR2 SQIVND (reference sequence).

V is TRBV7-3 and J is TRBJ2-1, with TRBD2 identical over 8 bases. V shed 5 bases, J shed 8 bases, and the junction held 11 bases outside the gene matches. The CDR3 has 15 amino acids. In germline, CDR1 is SGHTA, CDR2 FQGTGA. The CDR3 sequence is CASSLAGGTGHEQFF. Written as DNA, the CDR3 is TGTGCCAGCAGCCTAGCGGGCGGGACCGGCCATGAGCAGTTCTTC.